This is a list of T cell receptor beta chains from one sample in a study of cytomegalovirus exposure and HLA in healthy donors. Clones were sequenced by immunoSEQ multiplex PCR, and TCRdb holds only the in-frame ones, with some missing. The table lists tens of thousands of clones, roughly 80% of them singletons. Sequencing was performed on PBMCs. These TCRs come from a middle-aged woman in good health and CMV-seropositive. The CDR3 runs from the conserved cysteine through the conserved F or W. Each record gives: clone size, D gene, V gene, J gene, CDR3 DNA, CDR3 protein. A D gene is named only where the DNA matches it firmly. Clone size, where shown, is once, few, many, or a class for clones that have expanded.

once	TRBD1	TRBV28	TRBJ1-4	TGTGCCGCATCCCCTGGGGGGACAGTTAATGAAAAACTGTTTTTT	CAASPGGTVNEKLFF
NA	NA	TRBV10-1	TRBJ2-3	TGCGCCAGCAGTCCGCTAGGTAGCGCGACGTTCACAGATACGCAGTATTTT	CASSPLGSATFTDTQYF
NA	TRBD1	TRBV27	TRBJ1-5	TGTGCCAGCAGCAGGACAGGGTACCAGCCCCAGCATTTT	CASSRTGYQPQHF
NA	TRBD1	TRBV4-3	TRBJ2-5	TGCGCCAGCAGCAAGGACAGGGGGCTGGGTGAGACCCAGTACTTC	CASSKDRGLGETQYF
NA	NA	TRBV6-5	TRBJ2-4	TGTGCCAGCAGTTATAACAGCGGCGCCTACAAAAACATTCAGTACTTC	CASSYNSGAYKNIQYF
few	NA	TRBV5-6	TRBJ2-7	TGTGCCAGCCTGATACTGGGGGACTTTTACGAGCAGTACTTC	CASLILGDFYEQYF
NA	NA	TRBV2	TRBJ2-5	TGTGCCAGCAGCCTAACTAGAGTCCAAGAGACCCAGTACTTC	CASSLTRVQETQYF
NA	TRBD1	TRBV6-5	TRBJ2-1	TGTGCCAGCAGTTACACCCGAGGGGGCAGGGCCAATGAGCAGTTCTTC	CASSYTRGGRANEQFF
NA	NA	TRBV6-6	TRBJ1-1	TGTGCCAGCAGTTACTCGGTGACAGACCTGAACACTGAAGCTTTCTTT	CASSYSVTDLNTEAFF
NA	TRBD1	TRBV5-4	TRBJ2-5	TGTGCCAGCAGCTTCTCAGGGGGCCAAGAGACCCAGTACTTC	CASSFSGGQETQYF
NA	NA	TRBV6-5	TRBJ2-5	TGTGCCAGCAGTTACGTAGCTCAGAGGGAGACCCAGTACTTC	CASSYVAQRETQYF
NA	TRBD2	TRBV18	TRBJ2-7	TGTGCCAGCTCACAGACTAGCGGGAGAACTTACGAGCAGTACTTC	CASSQTSGRTYEQYF
NA	NA	TRBV18	TRBJ1-1	TGTGCCAGCTCACCAGTGGGTAGCTCTGAAGCTTTCTTT	CASSPVGSSEAFF
NA	NA	TRBV6-1	TRBJ1-5	TGTGCCAGCAGGGCCGCAGATTATCAGCCCCAGCATTTT	CASRAADYQPQHF
NA	NA	TRBV4-2	TRBJ1-5	TGTGCCAGCAGCCAAGACGTTGGCCAGCCCCAGCATTTT	CASSQDVGQPQHF
few	NA	TRBV7-2	TRBJ1-6	TGTGCCAGCAGCGTGTCGGCCACAGGGTCACCCCTCCACTTT	CASSVSATGSPLHF
NA	TRBD1	TRBV5-1	TRBJ1-1	TGCGCCAGCAGCGATACAGGGGGCGCGACTGAAGCTTTCTTT	CASSDTGGATEAFF